These 12 T cell receptor beta chains were sequenced from one sample in a study of T cells in tuberculosis. Time point here: new active TB diagnosis, blood taken before or within 7 days of starting treatment. Method: immunoSEQ multiplex PCR; TCRdb's copy keeps in-frame clones and lacks some. The table includes tens of thousands of clones, roughly 94% detected once. This material consisted of PBMCs, taken at tuberculosis diagnosis. The receptor source for this set is an adult with tuberculosis. Some clones in this sample may be carry-over from other donors' samples.

The genes are TRBV18 and TRBJ1-3; tentatively, D is TRBD1 (5 bases). The CDR3 contains 16 residues. CDR1 is KGHSH, CDR2 LQKENI, per germline. V shed 0 bases and J shed 2 bases, with 11 bases lying between them. In DNA, the CDR3 is TGTGCCAGCTCACCACCTGCAGGGTCAACTGGAAACACCATATATTTT. Its translation is CASSPPAGSTGNTIYF.

V usage is TRBV7-9 and J usage is TRBJ1-5; 7 positions match TRBD1. V shed 2 bases and J 0 bases; nucleotides not matched to a gene: 10. The germline V gene has CDR1 SEHNR and CDR2 FQNEAQ (reference sequence). The CDR3 sequence is 18 residues long. The CDR3: CASSLPGQSMYSNQPQHF. In nucleotides, the CDR3 is TGTGCCAGCAGCTTACCGGGACAGAGTATGTATAGCAATCAGCCCCAGCATTTT.

The genes are TRBV5-1 and TRBJ2-7; possibly TRBD1 for D (5 bases). V lost 10 bases, J lost 6 bases, and 17 bases lay in between. The CDR3 has 12 amino acids. Germline values: CDR1 SGHRS, CDR2 YFSETQ. CDR3 nucleotides: TGCGCCCCCCAGGGCCAAGGAAGCGAGCAGTACTTC. Its protein product is CAPQGQGSEQYF.

The gene calls are TRBV18 and TRBJ1-3; D might be TRBD1 (6 bases). CDR3 length: 16 residues. Germline-derived CDR1 and CDR2 are KGHSH and LQKENI. The V end was cut by 2 bases, the J end by 4 bases, with 15 bases between. This CDR3 is CASSPFDPGQGNTIYF. The CDR3 DNA follows: TGTGCCAGCTCACCATTTGACCCGGGACAAGGAAACACCATATATTTT. The full variable domain, with the rest looked up from reference TRBV18 and TRBJ1-3, is NAGVMQNPRHLVRRRGQEARLRCSPMKGHSHVYWYRQLPEEGLKFMVYLQKENIIDESGMPKERFSAEFPKEGPSILRIQQVVRGDSAAYFCASSPFDPGQGNTIYFGEGSWLTVV.

The chain is built from TRBV6-5 and TRBJ2-2; TRBD1 aligns across 8 bases. In germline, CDR1 is MNHEY, CDR2 SVGAGI. The CDR3 is made up of 14 amino acids. The trim removed 11 bases at V and 7 bases at J, leaving 12 bases unmatched. In DNA form, the CDR3 reads TGTGCCGTCCGGGGGACAGGCGCTGGCGGGGAGCTGTTTTTT. Its protein is CAVRGTGAGGELFF.

The rearrangement joins TRBV10-1 to TRBJ2-3, with D maybe TRBD2 (6 bases). Germline-derived CDR1 and CDR2 are WNHNN and SYGVQD (reference sequence). The ends were cut back, 2 bases at V and 11 bases at J, with 20 bases in the middle. There are 15 residues in the CDR3. This chain's CDR3 is CASSENAASEKQQYF. The CDR3 DNA reads as TGCGCCAGCAGTGAGAATGCGGCTAGCGAGAAACAGCAGTATTTT.

The chain carries TRBV28 and TRBJ1-2; no reliable D call. This CDR3 comprises 17 residues. Germline values: CDR1 MDHEN, CDR2 SYDVKM. V was trimmed by 4 bases and J by 1 base, leaving 19 bases between them. The CDR3 DNA is TGTGCCAGCAGTTCCCTCTTCCTCGGCCAGGATAACTATGGCTACACCTTC. Translated, it gives CASSSLFLGQDNYGYTF.

This chain uses TRBV10-1 with TRBJ2-1; tentatively, D is TRBD1 (5 bases). Germline V gene data show CDR1 as WNHNN and CDR2 as SYGVQD (reference sequence). The CDR3 extends over 14 amino acids. V lost 6 bases and J 0 bases, leaving 9 bases between the germline ends. CDR3 DNA: TGCGCCAGCAGAAAAGACAGCTCCTACAATGAGCAGTTCTTC. This gives the protein CASRKDSSYNEQFF.

The V gene is TRBV7-2, the J gene TRBJ2-3; D unclear. Trimming pared 3 bases from V and 0 bases from J, leaving 7 bases between. The CDR3 covers 14 residues. Per the germline V gene, CDR1 is SGHTA and CDR2 is FQGNSA. CDR3 region: CASSFLTSTDTQYF. The CDR3 bases are TGTGCCAGCAGCTTCCTCACTAGCACAGATACGCAGTATTTT.

This chain uses TRBV9 with TRBJ2-3, with a weak D call TRBD2 (6 bases). The CDR3 totals 16 residues. From germline, CDR1 is SGDLS and CDR2 YYNGEE. Trimming took 0 bases from V and 1 from J, leaving 12 bases between them. CDR3 sequence: CASSVAEGGGTDTQYF. As DNA, the CDR3 is TGTGCCAGCAGCGTAGCCGAGGGCGGGGGCACAGATACGCAGTATTTT.

The V gene is TRBV7-3, the J gene TRBJ2-3; 9 nucleotides line up with TRBD2. The CDR3 extends over 17 amino acids. The V gene end was trimmed by 2 bases and the J gene end by 5 bases; junction bases not matched to a gene: 11. Germline V gene data show CDR1 as SGHTA and CDR2 as FQGTGA. CDR3 coding DNA: TGTGCCAGCAGCTTAGAGGTGCGGGGGGGCTTTGGAGATACGCAGTATTTT. Encoded protein: CASSLEVRGGFGDTQYF.

The rearrangement uses TRBV6-9 and TRBJ2-7, with TRBD1 identical over 10 bases. This CDR3 comprises 15 residues. The germline V gene has CDR1 MNHGY and CDR2 SVAAGI. The J segment lost 9 bases and the V segment lost 5 bases, leaving 13 bases of the junction unmatched. CDR3 bases: TGTGCCAGCAGTGAAGCATGGGGACAGGGGCTGCGGCAGTACTTC. As protein: CASSEAWGQGLRQYF.